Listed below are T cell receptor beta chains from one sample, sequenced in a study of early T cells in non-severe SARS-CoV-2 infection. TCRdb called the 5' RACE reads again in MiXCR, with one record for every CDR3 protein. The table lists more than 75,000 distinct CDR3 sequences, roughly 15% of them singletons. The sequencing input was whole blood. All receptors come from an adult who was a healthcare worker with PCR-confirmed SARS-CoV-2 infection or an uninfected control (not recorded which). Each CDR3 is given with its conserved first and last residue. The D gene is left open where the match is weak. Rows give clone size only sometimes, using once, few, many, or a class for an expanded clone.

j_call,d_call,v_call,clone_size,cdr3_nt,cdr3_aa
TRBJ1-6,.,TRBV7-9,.,TGTGCCAGCAGCTATACCGGGACAAGGAATTCACCCCTCCACTTT,CASSYTGTRNSPLHF
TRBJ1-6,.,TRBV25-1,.,TGTGCCAGCAGTCGGGCCAGGGTCTGGACACCCCTCCACTTT,CASSRARVWTPLHF
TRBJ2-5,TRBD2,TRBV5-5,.,TGTGCCAGCAGCTTGGAGGTAGCGGGGGGAGAGACCCAGTACTTC,CASSLEVAGGETQYF
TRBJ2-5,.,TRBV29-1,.,TGCAGCCCTGACAGACAAGAGACCCAGTACTTC,CSPDRQETQYF
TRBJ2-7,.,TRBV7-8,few,TGTGCCAGCAGCAGGGACATCTCCTCCTACGAGCAGTACTTC,CASSRDISSYEQYF
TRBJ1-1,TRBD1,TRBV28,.,TGTGCCAGCAGTTTCGCAGGGGGCGAGGATACTGAAGCTTTCTTT,CASSFAGGEDTEAFF
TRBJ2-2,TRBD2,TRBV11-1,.,TGTGCCAGCAGTCTAGCGGCGAACACCGGGGAGCTGTTTTTT,CASSLAANTGELFF
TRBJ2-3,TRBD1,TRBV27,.,TGTGCCAGCAGTTTACGCTACAGGGGAGATACGCAGTATTTT,CASSLRYRGDTQYF
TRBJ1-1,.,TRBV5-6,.,TGTGCCAGCAGCTTGGACCGGGGAGACACTGAAGCTTTCTTT,CASSLDRGDTEAFF
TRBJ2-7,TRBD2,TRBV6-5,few,TGTGCCAGCAGTCGGGGGGCCTACGAGCAGTACTTC,CASSRGAYEQYF
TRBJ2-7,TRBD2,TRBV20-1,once,TGCAGTGCCATCCCGGGACTAGCGAACCACGAGCAGTACTTC,CSAIPGLANHEQYF
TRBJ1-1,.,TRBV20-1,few,TGCAGTGCTAGAGATGGGCAGGTGGACACTGAAGCTTTCTTT,CSARDGQVDTEAFF
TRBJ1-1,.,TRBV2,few,TGTGCCAGCAGCCAGAAAGGGGACACTGAAGCTTTCTTT,CASSQKGDTEAFF
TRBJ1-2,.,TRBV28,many,TGTGCCACGGGAGGGGCCTATGGCTACACCTTC,CATGGAYGYTF
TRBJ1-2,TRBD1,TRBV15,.,TGTGCCACCGGACCGGGGGACAGGGAGTCTAATGGCTACACCTTC,CATGPGDRESNGYTF
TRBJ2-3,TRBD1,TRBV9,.,TGTGCCAGCAGCGTAGTCCCGACAGGGGTAGATACGCAGTATTTT,CASSVVPTGVDTQYF
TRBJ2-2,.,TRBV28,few,TGTGCCAGCAGTTCCCAGAACACCGGGGAGCTGTTTTTT,CASSSQNTGELFF
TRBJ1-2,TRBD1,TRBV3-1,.,TGTGCCAGCAGCCAAGACAGGGGGTTCTCCTATGGCTACACCTTC,CASSQDRGFSYGYTF
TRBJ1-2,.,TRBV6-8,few,TGTGCCAGCCCCCCAGGCAATGGCTACACCTTC,CASPPGNGYTF
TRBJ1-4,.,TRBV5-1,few,TGCGCCAGCAGCTTGGGGATCCTTAATGAAAAACTGTTTTTT,CASSLGILNEKLFF
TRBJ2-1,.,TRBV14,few,TGTGCCAGCAGCCTCGGGATGCCGCAGTTCTTC,CASSLGMPQFF
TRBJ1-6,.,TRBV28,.,TGTGCCAGCAGTTCCGCCGCATCTTTGTGGGCCCTCCACTTT,CASSSAASLWALHF
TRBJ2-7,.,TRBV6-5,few,TGTGCCAGCAGGCGGAACGAGGAGCAGTACTTC,CASRRNEEQYF
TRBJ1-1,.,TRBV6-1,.,TGTGCCAGCAGTGAATCGCACAGCTTGAACACTGAAGCTTTCTTT,CASSESHSLNTEAFF
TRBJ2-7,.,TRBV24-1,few,TGTGCCACCAGTGATCCCGGGACGGGGAGCTCCTACGAGCAGTACTTC,CATSDPGTGSSYEQYF
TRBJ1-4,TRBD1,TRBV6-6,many,TGTGCCAGCAGTTACCCAACGGACAGGAATGAAAAACTGTTTTTT,CASSYPTDRNEKLFF
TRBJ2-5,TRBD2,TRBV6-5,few,TGTGCCAGCAGCCGGGGAGGGCAGGGCCAAGAGACCCAGTACTTC,CASSRGGQGQETQYF
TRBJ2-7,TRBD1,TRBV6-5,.,TGTGCCAGCAGTTACCCCGACAGGGGGTACGAGCAGTACTTC,CASSYPDRGYEQYF
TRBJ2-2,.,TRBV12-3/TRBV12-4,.,TGTGCCAGCAGTTTAAAAGAAACCGGGGAGCTGTTTTTT,CASSLKETGELFF
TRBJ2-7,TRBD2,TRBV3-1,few,TGTGCCAGCAGCCAACGGACTAGCGGGGGGAACTCCTACGAGCAGTACTTC,CASSQRTSGGNSYEQYF
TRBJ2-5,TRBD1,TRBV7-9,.,TGTGCCAGCAGCACCGCGGACAGGTGGGCCGAGACCCAGTACTTC,CASSTADRWAETQYF
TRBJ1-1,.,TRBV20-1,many,TGCAGTGCTCCCTCCCGGGACGTCAGAACTGAAGTTTTCTTT,CSAPSRDVRTEVFF